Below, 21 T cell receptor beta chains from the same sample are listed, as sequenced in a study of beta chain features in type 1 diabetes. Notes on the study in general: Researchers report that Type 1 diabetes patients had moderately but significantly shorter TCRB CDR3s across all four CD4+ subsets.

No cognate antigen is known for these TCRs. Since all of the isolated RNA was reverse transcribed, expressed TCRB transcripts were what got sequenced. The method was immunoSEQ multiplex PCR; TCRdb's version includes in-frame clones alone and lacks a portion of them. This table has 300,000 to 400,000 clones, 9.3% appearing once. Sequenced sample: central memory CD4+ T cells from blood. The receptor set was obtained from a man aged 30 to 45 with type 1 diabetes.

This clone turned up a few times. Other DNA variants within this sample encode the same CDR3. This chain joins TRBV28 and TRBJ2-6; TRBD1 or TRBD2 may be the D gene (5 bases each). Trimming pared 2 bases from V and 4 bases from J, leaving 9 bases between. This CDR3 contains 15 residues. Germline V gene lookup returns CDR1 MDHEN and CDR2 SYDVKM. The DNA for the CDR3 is TGTGCCAGCAGTTTAGGGGGAAGCGGGGCCAACGTCCTGACTTTC. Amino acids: CASSLGGSGANVLTF.

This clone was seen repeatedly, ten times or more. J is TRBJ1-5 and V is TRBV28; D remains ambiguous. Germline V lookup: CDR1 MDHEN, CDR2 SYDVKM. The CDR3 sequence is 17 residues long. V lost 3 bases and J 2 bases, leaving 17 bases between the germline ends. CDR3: CASSFMGVGQGNQPQHF. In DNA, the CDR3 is TGTGCCAGCAGTTTTATGGGAGTTGGGCAGGGCAATCAGCCCCAGCATTTT.

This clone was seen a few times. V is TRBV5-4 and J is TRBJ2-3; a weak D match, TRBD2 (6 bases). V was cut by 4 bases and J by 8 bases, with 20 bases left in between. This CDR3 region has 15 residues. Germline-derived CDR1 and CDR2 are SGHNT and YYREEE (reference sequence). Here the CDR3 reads CASSPDGGVTGTQYF. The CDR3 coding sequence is TGTGCCAGCAGCCCGGACGGGGGAGTCACGGGTACGCAGTATTTT.

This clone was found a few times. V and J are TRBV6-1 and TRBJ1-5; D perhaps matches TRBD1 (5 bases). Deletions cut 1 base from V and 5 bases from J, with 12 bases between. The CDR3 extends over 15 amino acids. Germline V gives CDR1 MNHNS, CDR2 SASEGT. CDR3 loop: CASSEGSGPYQPQHF. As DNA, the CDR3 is TGTGCCAGCAGTGAAGGGTCAGGGCCCTATCAGCCCCAGCATTTT.

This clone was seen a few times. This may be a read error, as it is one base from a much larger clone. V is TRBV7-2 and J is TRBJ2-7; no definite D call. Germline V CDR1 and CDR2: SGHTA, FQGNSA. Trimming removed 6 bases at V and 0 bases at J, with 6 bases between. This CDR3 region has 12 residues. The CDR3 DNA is TGTGCCAGCAGTCCTCTCTCCTACGAGCAGTACTTC. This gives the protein CASSPLSYEQYF.

Written as DNA, the CDR3 is TGTGCCAGCAGCCCCCGGCTAGCGGGGGGGCAAGAGACCCAGTACTTC. It specifies CASSPRLAGGQETQYF. This chain connects TRBV11-3 to TRBJ2-5; 12 bases match TRBD2. The germline V gene encodes CDR1 SGHNT and CDR2 YENEEA. V shed 5 bases and J 2 bases; nucleotides not matched to a gene: 6. This CDR3 has 16 amino acids.

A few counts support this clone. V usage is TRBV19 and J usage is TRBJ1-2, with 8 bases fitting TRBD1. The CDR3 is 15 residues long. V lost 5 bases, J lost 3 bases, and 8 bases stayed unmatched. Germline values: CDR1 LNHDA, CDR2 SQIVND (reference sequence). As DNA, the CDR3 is TGTGCCAGTAGTCCCGGGGGACAGGTCTACTATGGCTACACCTTC. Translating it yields CASSPGGQVYYGYTF.

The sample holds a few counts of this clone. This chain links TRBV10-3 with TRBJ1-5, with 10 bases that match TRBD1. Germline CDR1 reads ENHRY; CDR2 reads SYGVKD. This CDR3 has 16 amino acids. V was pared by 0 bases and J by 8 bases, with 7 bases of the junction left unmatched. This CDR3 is CAISESETGGGEPQHF. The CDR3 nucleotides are TGTGCCATCAGTGAGTCAGAGACAGGGGGCGGGGAGCCCCAGCATTTT.

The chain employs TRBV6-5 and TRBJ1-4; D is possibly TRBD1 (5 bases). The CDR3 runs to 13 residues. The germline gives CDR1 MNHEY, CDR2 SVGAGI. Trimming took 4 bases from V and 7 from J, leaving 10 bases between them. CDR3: CASSSRGVEKLFF. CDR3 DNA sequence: TGTGCCAGCAGTTCCCGAGGGGTTGAAAAACTGTTTTTT.

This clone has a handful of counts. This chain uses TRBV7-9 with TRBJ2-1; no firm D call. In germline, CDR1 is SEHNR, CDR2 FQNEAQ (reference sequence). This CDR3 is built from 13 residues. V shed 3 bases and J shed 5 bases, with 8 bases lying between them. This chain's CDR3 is CASSFGLDNEQFF. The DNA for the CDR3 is TGTGCCAGCAGCTTCGGCCTCGACAATGAGCAGTTCTTC. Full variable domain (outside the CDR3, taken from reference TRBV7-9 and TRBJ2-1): DTGVSQNPRHKITKRGQNVTFRCDPISEHNRLYWYRQTLGQGPEFLTYFQNEAQLEKSRLLSDRFSAERPKGSFSTLEIQRTEQGDSAMYLCASSFGLDNEQFFGPGTRLTVL.

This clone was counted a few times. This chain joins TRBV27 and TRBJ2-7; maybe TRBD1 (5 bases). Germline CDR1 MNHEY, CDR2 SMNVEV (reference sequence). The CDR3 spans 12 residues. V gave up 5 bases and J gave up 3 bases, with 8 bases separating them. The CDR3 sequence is CASSQGSYEQYF. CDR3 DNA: TGTGCCAGCAGTCAGGGTAGCTACGAGCAGTACTTC.

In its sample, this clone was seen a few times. The CDR3 coding sequence is TGTGCCAGCAACACGGGACACCCCTCCTACGAGCAGTACTTC. Translated, it gives CASNTGHPSYEQYF. The V gene is TRBV6-5, the J gene TRBJ2-7; possibly TRBD1 for D (6 bases). Germline V lookup: CDR1 MNHEY, CDR2 SVGAGI. The V and J ends lost 7 bases and 0 bases respectively, with 13 bases between them. The CDR3 covers 14 residues.

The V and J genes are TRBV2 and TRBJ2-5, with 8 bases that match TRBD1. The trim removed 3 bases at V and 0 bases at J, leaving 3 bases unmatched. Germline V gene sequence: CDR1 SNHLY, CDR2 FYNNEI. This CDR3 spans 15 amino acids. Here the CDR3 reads CASSEQGAYQETQYF. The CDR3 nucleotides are TGTGCCAGCAGTGAGCAGGGGGCGTACCAAGAGACCCAGTACTTC. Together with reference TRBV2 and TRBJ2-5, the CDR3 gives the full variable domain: EPEVTQTPSHQVTQMGQEVILRCVPISNHLYFYWYRQILGQKVEFLVSFYNNEISEKSEIFDDQFSVERPDGSNFTLKIRSTKLEDSAMYFCASSEQGAYQETQYFGPGTRLLVL.

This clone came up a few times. The CDR3, as DNA: TGTGCCAGCAGAAAGGGACAGGTTGACACCGGGGAGCTGTTTTTT. This encodes CASRKGQVDTGELFF. The V call is TRBV6-5, the J call TRBJ2-2; 8 bases are a match to TRBD1. The CDR3 consists of 15 residues. V shed 6 bases, J shed 3 bases, and the junction held 6 bases outside the gene matches. Per the germline V gene, CDR1 is MNHEY and CDR2 is SVGAGI.

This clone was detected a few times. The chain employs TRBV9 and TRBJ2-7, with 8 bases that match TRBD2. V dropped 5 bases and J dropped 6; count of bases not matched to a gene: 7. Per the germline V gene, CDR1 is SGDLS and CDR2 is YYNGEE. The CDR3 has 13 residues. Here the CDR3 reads CASSISGEGEQYF. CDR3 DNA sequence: TGTGCCAGCAGTATTAGCGGGGAGGGCGAGCAGTACTTC.

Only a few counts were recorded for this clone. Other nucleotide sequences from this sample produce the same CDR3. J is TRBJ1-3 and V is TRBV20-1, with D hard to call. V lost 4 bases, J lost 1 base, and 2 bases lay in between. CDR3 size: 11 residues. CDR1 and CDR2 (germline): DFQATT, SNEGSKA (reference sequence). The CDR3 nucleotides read TGCAGTGCTAAGTCTGGAAACACCATATATTTT. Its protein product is CSAKSGNTIYF.

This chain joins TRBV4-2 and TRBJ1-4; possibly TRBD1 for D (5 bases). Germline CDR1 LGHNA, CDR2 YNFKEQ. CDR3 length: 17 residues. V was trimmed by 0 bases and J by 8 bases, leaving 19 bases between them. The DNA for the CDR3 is TGTGCCAGCAGCCAAGAGCGAAGCAGGGTGAAATCGGAAAAACTGTTTTTT. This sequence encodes CASSQERSRVKSEKLFF.

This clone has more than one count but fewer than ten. The CDR3, as DNA: TGTGCCAGCAGTGCCGAGGGCGAAGATACGCAGTATTTT. Protein sequence: CASSAEGEDTQYF. This chain joins TRBV6-4 and TRBJ2-3, with D possibly TRBD2 on 5 matching bases. Trimming removed 4 bases from V and 5 bases from J, with 10 bases in between. Germline CDR1 and CDR2: MRHNA and SNTAGT. This CDR3 spans 13 amino acids.

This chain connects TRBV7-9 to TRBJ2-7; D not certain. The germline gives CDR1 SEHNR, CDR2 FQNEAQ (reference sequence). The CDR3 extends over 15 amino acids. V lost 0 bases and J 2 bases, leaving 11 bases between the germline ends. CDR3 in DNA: TGTGCCAGCAGCTTAGCCCAGGCACCCACCTACGAGCAGTACTTC. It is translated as CASSLAQAPTYEQYF.

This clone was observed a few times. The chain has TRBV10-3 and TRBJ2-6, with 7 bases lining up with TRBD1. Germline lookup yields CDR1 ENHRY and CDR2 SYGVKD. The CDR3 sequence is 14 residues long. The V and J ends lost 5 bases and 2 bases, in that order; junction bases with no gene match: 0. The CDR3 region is CAISQGAGANVLTF. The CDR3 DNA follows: TGTGCCATCAGTCAGGGGGCTGGGGCCAACGTCCTGACTTTC.

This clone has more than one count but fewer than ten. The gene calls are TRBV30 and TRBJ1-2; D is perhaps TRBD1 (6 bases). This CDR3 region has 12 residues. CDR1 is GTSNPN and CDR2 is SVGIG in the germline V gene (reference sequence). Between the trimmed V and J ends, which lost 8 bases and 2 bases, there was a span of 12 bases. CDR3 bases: TGTGCCGGCCTCCAGGGGAACTATGGCTACACCTTC. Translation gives CAGLQGNYGYTF.